Following are 5 T cell receptor beta chains from one sample sequenced in a study of human T cells and chemical hapten exposure. In TCRdb, the RACE reads were re-called with MiXCR into one record per CDR3 protein. The repertoire includes over 300,000 distinct CDR3 sequences, roughly 5% of them detected once, and roughly 2.6% sits in the top ten. As for time point: pre-sensitization, week 0. Treatment in this sample: therapeutic diphenylcyclopropenone sensitization with weekly scalp DPC. The specimen comprised whole blood, sampled in connection with sensitization to the hapten diphenylcyclopropenone (DPC). All receptors derive from a woman aged 50 to 60 with alopecia areata. Some clones in this sample may be carry-over from other donors' samples.

At least ten counts were recorded for this clonotype. The chain links TRBV7-9 to TRBJ2-7; TRBD2 is a possible D gene (5 bases). This CDR3 is 12 amino acids long. The germline CDR1 and CDR2 sequences are SEHNR and FQNEAQ (reference sequence). V was shortened by 5 bases and J by 2 bases, with 7 bases between the two germline ends. CDR3 coding DNA: TGTGCCAGCAGCGGAGGTACCTACGAGCAGTACTTC. As protein: CASSGGTYEQYF.

The V gene is TRBV7-9, the J gene TRBJ2-7, with D tentatively TRBD2 (5 bases). Trimming took off 5 bases at V and 4 bases at J, with 15 bases between the two ends. Germline V gene data show CDR1 as SEHNR and CDR2 as FQNEAQ (reference sequence). This CDR3 is 14 amino acids long. CDR3 sequence: CASSPYGETYEQYF. CDR3 bases: TGTGCCAGCAGCCCGTACGGGGAGACGTACGAGCAGTACTTC.

In this sample, this clonotype turned up many times. The rearrangement joins TRBV5-1 to TRBJ1-1, with 9 bases fitting TRBD1. The CDR3 runs 13 residues. Germline V gene data show CDR1 as SGHRS and CDR2 as YFSETQ. V gave up 4 bases and J gave up 5 bases; unmatched junction bases: 3. CDR3 amino acids: CASSADRGTEAFF. The CDR3 nucleotides read TGCGCCAGCAGCGCAGACAGGGGGACTGAAGCTTTCTTT.

This clonotype was observed a handful of times. This rearrangement joins TRBV7-8 to TRBJ1-1, with unresolved D. This CDR3 has 18 residues. V lost 0 bases to trimming and J lost 2 bases, with 19 bases between them. Per the germline V gene, CDR1 is SGHVS and CDR2 is FQNEAQ. The CDR3 here is CASSLAGRPVWPNTEAFF. Written as DNA, the CDR3 is TGTGCCAGCAGCTTAGCGGGAAGGCCGGTTTGGCCAAACACTGAAGCTTTCTTT.

This clonotype was recorded a few times. The rearrangement joins TRBV5-1 to TRBJ2-1; TRBD2 matches 11 bases. J gave up 5 bases and V 4 bases, and 5 bases lay outside the gene matches. CDR1 and CDR2 from the germline V gene are SGHRS and YFSETQ. This CDR3 is 15 amino acids long. CDR3 sequence (DNA): TGCGCCAGCAGCGGGCAGACTAGCGGGGACAATGAGCAGTTCTTC. Protein product: CASSGQTSGDNEQFF.